The rows below give T cell receptor beta chains drawn from one sample of a study of shared clonotypes between healthy human individuals. Clones were sequenced by immunoSEQ multiplex PCR, and TCRdb holds only the in-frame ones, with some missing. Found here are roughly 1,000,000 clones, approximately 80% of them singletons; the top ten hold about 0.52%. Specimen: memory CD4+ T cells from PBMCs. The receptors stem from a man between 18 and 35 years old in good health. Some clones in this sample may be carry-over from other donors' samples. Each CDR3 is given with its conserved first and last residue. Fields, in order: V gene, clone size, J gene, D gene, CDR3 length, CDR3 protein, CDR3 DNA. D genes are given only for firm matches. Clone size is given for some rows only: seen once, a few or many times, or a class if the clone is expanded.

TRBV14	NA	TRBJ1-2	NA	14	CASSPQRQAPGYTF	TGTGCCAGCAGCCCACAACGTCAGGCTCCCGGCTACACCTTC
TRBV9	NA	TRBJ2-1	TRBD2	16	CASSVGLAGAYNEQFF	TGTGCCAGCAGCGTGGGACTAGCGGGAGCCTACAATGAGCAGTTCTTC
TRBV10-1	NA	TRBJ2-7	NA	15	CASSELSGFAYEQYF	TGCGCCAGCAGTGAGCTCTCAGGGTTCGCCTACGAGCAGTACTTC
TRBV29-1	NA	TRBJ2-1	NA	12	CSAARSHNEQFF	TGCAGCGCCGCCCGCAGCCACAATGAGCAGTTCTTC
TRBV6-6	few	TRBJ2-4	TRBD1	16	CASSPRQGVAKNIQYF	TGTGCCAGCAGCCCAAGACAGGGAGTAGCCAAAAACATTCAGTACTTC
TRBV7-2	NA	TRBJ2-7	TRBD2	15	CASSIPGLAYYEQYF	TGTGCCAGCAGCATCCCGGGACTAGCGTATTACGAGCAGTACTTC
TRBV27	few	TRBJ1-1	TRBD1	15	CASSTRQGGNTEAFF	TGTGCCAGCAGTACCCGACAGGGGGGTAACACTGAAGCTTTCTTT
TRBV10-2	NA	TRBJ2-7	NA	14	CASTPISGSYEQYF	TGCGCCAGCACCCCGATTAGTGGTAGCTACGAGCAGTACTTC
TRBV7-3	once	TRBJ2-5	NA	13	CASSLNGGETQYF	TGTGCCAGCAGCTTAAACGGAGGGGAGACCCAGTACTTC
TRBV30	NA	TRBJ2-2	NA	14	CAWSRLALTGELFF	TGTGCCTGGAGTCGTCTAGCGTTGACCGGGGAGCTGTTTTTT
TRBV18	NA	TRBJ2-4	NA	16	CASSPSRGGAKNIQYF	TGTGCCAGCTCACCAAGTCGTGGGGGAGCCAAAAACATTCAGTACTTC
TRBV29-1	NA	TRBJ1-1	NA	14	CSVEGRSWNTEAFF	TGCAGCGTGGAGGGGCGATCATGGAACACTGAAGCTTTCTTT
TRBV5-4	NA	TRBJ2-5	TRBD2	16	CASSSGTSGSQETQYF	TGTGCCAGCAGCTCCGGGACTAGCGGGAGTCAAGAGACCCAGTACTTC
TRBV9	few	TRBJ1-1	NA	15	CASSGGGRVSTEAFF	TGTGCCAGCAGCGGGGGAGGGCGGGTGAGCACTGAAGCTTTCTTT
TRBV19	NA	TRBJ2-2	NA	16	CASSKLQRGNTGELFF	TGTGCCAGTAGTAAATTACAGAGGGGAAACACCGGGGAGCTGTTTTTT
TRBV9	once	TRBJ2-5	NA	13	CASSVQSEETQYF	TGTGCCAGCAGCGTGCAATCAGAAGAGACCCAGTACTTC
TRBV5-5	NA	TRBJ2-2	NA	14	CASSFRDLSGELFF	TGTGCCAGCAGCTTTCGGGATCTATCCGGGGAGCTGTTTTTT
TRBV5-6	NA	TRBJ2-7	NA	11	CASSYNDEQYF	TGTGCCAGCAGCTATAATGACGAGCAGTACTTC
TRBV30	few	TRBJ1-4	TRBD1	15	CAWGHKDRGDEKLFF	TGTGCCTGGGGTCATAAGGACAGGGGTGACGAAAAACTGTTTTTT
TRBV18	NA	TRBJ2-7	TRBD1	14	CASARTGGSYEQYF	TGTGCCAGCGCGCGGACAGGGGGCTCCTACGAGCAGTACTTC
TRBV30	NA	TRBJ2-7	NA	14	CAWSARKVGDEQYF	TGTGCCTGGAGTGCCCGAAAGGTGGGGGACGAGCAGTACTTC
TRBV5-4	NA	TRBJ1-2	TRBD1	15	CASSLRTGVGYGYTF	TGTGCCAGCAGCTTAAGGACAGGGGTGGGGTATGGCTACACCTTC
TRBV11-2	NA	TRBJ1-2	NA	14	CASSGPGGLYGYTF	TGTGCCAGCAGCGGCCCCGGAGGTCTTTATGGCTACACCTTC
TRBV29-1	many	TRBJ2-3	NA	17	CSVIRPISGVSTDTQYF	TGCAGCGTTATCAGGCCCATATCAGGCGTTAGCACAGATACGCAGTATTTT
TRBV4-2	NA	TRBJ2-7	TRBD2	20	CASSQSEPGTSGRRWYEQYF	TGTGCCAGCAGCCAATCTGAACCCGGGACTAGCGGGAGGAGGTGGTACGAGCAGTACTTC
TRBV6-5	NA	TRBJ1-4	TRBD1	16	CASSFSSTGVYEKLFF	TGTGCCAGCAGTTTCTCCTCGACAGGGGTTTATGAAAAACTGTTTTTT
TRBV25-1	NA	TRBJ2-5	NA	13	CASSANKRETQYF	TGTGCCAGCAGTGCTAACAAAAGAGAGACCCAGTACTTC
TRBV20-1	NA	TRBJ1-1	NA	11	CSAHGRGSTFF	TGCAGTGCCCATGGCCGGGGATCTACTTTCTTT
TRBV2	NA	TRBJ2-2	NA	13	CASGEESTGELFF	TGTGCCAGCGGGGAGGAGTCCACCGGGGAGCTGTTTTTT
TRBV6-1	NA	TRBJ2-2	NA	14	CASSEGQARGELFF	TGTGCCAGCAGTGAAGGGCAAGCGCGCGGGGAGCTGTTTTTT
TRBV14	NA	TRBJ2-1	NA	14	CASSLLGGSNEQFF	TGTGCCAGCAGCCTCTTGGGGGGCAGCAATGAGCAGTTCTTC
TRBV14	NA	TRBJ2-7	NA	15	CASSLAGTRKGEQYF	TGTGCCAGCAGCCTCGCCGGGACTCGGAAGGGGGAGCAGTACTTC
TRBV6-6	NA	TRBJ2-7	TRBD2	13	CASSFSSGSEQYF	TGTGCCAGCAGCTTTTCCAGCGGGAGCGAGCAGTACTTC
TRBV7-9	once	TRBJ2-5	NA	16	CASSATGTQSQETQYF	TGTGCCAGCAGCGCGACAGGAACTCAATCCCAAGAGACCCAGTACTTC
TRBV5-4	NA	TRBJ1-5	NA	14	CASSLAGNNQPQHF	TGTGCCAGCAGCTTGGCTGGGAACAATCAGCCCCAGCATTTT
TRBV28	NA	TRBJ1-2	NA	11	CASSFKDYDTF	TGTGCCAGCAGTTTTAAAGATTATGACACCTTC
TRBV5-6	NA	TRBJ2-7	NA	15	CASSLPGQGYYEQYF	TGTGCCAGCAGCTTGCCGGGCCAGGGGTACTACGAGCAGTACTTC
TRBV30	once	TRBJ2-7	TRBD1	12	CAWSPTGEEQYF	TGTGCCTGGAGCCCGACAGGGGAAGAGCAGTACTTC
TRBV18	few	TRBJ2-1	TRBD2	14	CASSLAGGYNEQFF	TGTGCCAGCTCACTAGCGGGAGGCTACAATGAGCAGTTCTTC